The 27 T cell receptor beta chains below were found in one sample sequenced in a study of cytomegalovirus exposure and HLA in healthy donors. PCR was performed using 60 Vbeta and 13 Jbeta primers. The method was immunoSEQ multiplex PCR; TCRdb's version includes in-frame clones alone and lacks a portion of them. The sample consists of roughly 130,000 clones, around 74% of them appearing once. Sequencing was carried out using PBMCs. These TCRs come from a woman aged 50 to 60 in good health and CMV-seropositive.

The genes are TRBV7-9 and TRBJ2-3; 7 positions match TRBD2. Trimming at V came to 1 base and at J to 1 base, leaving 8 bases not matched to a gene. CDR3 size: 17 residues. Germline loops: CDR1 SEHNR, CDR2 FQNEAQ (reference sequence). CDR3: CASSLVGDYKRTDTQYF. In nucleotides, the CDR3 is TGTGCCAGCAGCTTAGTAGGGGACTACAAACGCACAGATACGCAGTATTTT.

The J gene is TRBJ2-1, the V gene TRBV7-2, with TRBD2 matching 8 bases. The CDR3 loop spans 14 amino acids. The V segment lost 5 bases and the J segment 14 bases; nucleotides outside the gene matches: 14. In germline, CDR1 is SGHTA, CDR2 FQGNSA. The CDR3 region is CASSREFAGGGKFF. The CDR3 DNA is TGTGCCAGCAGCAGAGAGTTTGCGGGGGGCGGTAAGTTCTTC. Full variable domain (missing parts from reference TRBV7-2 and TRBJ2-1): GAGVSQSPSNKVTEKGKDVELRCDPISGHTALYWYRQSLGQGLEFLIYFQGNSAPDKSGLPSDRFSAERTGGSVSTLTIQRTQQEDSAVYLCASSREFAGGGKFFGPGTRLTVL.

This clone has just a few counts. V gene TRBV6-5 combines with J gene TRBJ1-4; tentative D call: TRBD1 (5 bases). Germline loops: CDR1 MNHEY, CDR2 SVGAGI. Deletions cut 2 bases from V and 10 bases from J, with 11 bases between. The CDR3 extends over 13 amino acids. CDR3 amino acids: CASSYDRRRKLFF. The CDR3 DNA sequence: TGTGCCAGCAGTTACGACAGAAGGCGAAAACTGTTTTTT.

This chain links TRBV2 with TRBJ1-2; D may be TRBD1 (6 bases). This CDR3 has 15 amino acids. The germline CDR1 and CDR2 sequences are SNHLY and FYNNEI. Trimming cost V 6 bases and J 1 base, with 15 bases left between them. The CDR3 sequence is CASRTGQPYNYGYTF. DNA for the CDR3: TGTGCCAGCAGAACTGGACAGCCCTATAACTATGGCTACACCTTC.

CDR3: CASSPTRMSDEQFF. CDR3 nucleotide sequence: TGTGCCAGCAGTCCAACCAGAATGAGCGATGAGCAGTTCTTC. The genes are TRBV25-1 and TRBJ2-1, with unresolved D. Per germline, CDR1 MGHDK and CDR2 SYGVNS. This CDR3 is built from 14 residues. V shed 5 bases and J shed 8 bases, with 16 bases lying between them. Complete variable domain (other parts from reference TRBV25-1 and TRBJ2-1): EADIYQTPRYLVIGTGKKITLECSQTMGHDKMYWYQQDPGMELHLIHYSYGVNSTEKGDLSSESTVSRIRTEHFPLTLESARPSHTSQYLCASSPTRMSDEQFFGPGTRLTVL.

The chain recombines TRBV21-1 with TRBJ1-2; the table's D call of TRBD1 was not tested on the DNA. TRBV21-1 corresponds to a pseudogene. The length of the CDR3 is 16 residues. CDR3 sequence reads: CASSKPDREEGYGYTF. The CDR3, as DNA: TGTGCCAGCAGCAAACCGGACAGGGAAGAAGGTTATGGCTACACCTTC.

The table lists this clone with a few counts. The chain links TRBV5-6 to TRBJ2-7; D not certain. The V gene lost 2 bases and the J gene lost 5 bases, with 14 bases spanning the gap. This CDR3 is 14 amino acids long. CDR1 and CDR2 from the germline V gene are SGHDT and YYEEEE. CDR3 loop: CASSFWHRMNEQYF. The CDR3 nucleotides read TGTGCCAGCAGCTTTTGGCACCGAATGAACGAGCAGTACTTC.

The chain has TRBV21-1 and TRBJ2-5; TRBD2 is the table's D call and was not checked against the DNA. TRBV21-1 is annotated as a pseudogene. The CDR3 contains 15 residues. The CDR3 DNA sequence: TGTGCCAGCAGCAAATATCCGGAAGGAGGAGAGACCCAGTACTTC. It encodes CASSKYPEGGETQYF.

This clone was seen once. The chain recombines TRBV6-5 with TRBJ2-3; D unclear. This CDR3 region has 14 residues. CDR1 MNHEY and CDR2 SVGAGI come from the germline V gene. Trimming cost V 2 bases and J 6 bases, with 12 bases left between them. The CDR3 DNA sequence: TGTGCCAGCAGTTACGGGCAGCCACTTGATACGCAGTATTTT. Its protein is CASSYGQPLDTQYF.

The V and J genes are TRBV6-1 and TRBJ1-6; D remains ambiguous. This CDR3 is built from 13 residues. Germline CDR1 is MNHNS and CDR2 is SASEGT. Deletions cut 8 bases from V and 7 bases from J, with 12 bases between. This CDR3 is CASEETGNSPLHF. For the CDR3, the DNA is TGTGCCAGCGAAGAAACCGGGAATTCACCCCTCCACTTT.

A single count supports this clone. V is TRBV19 and J is TRBJ1-5; 8 bases are a match to TRBD1. Germline values: CDR1 LNHDA, CDR2 SQIVND (reference sequence). The CDR3 is made up of 15 amino acids. V was clipped by 5 bases and J by 2 bases; unmatched bases: 5. In DNA form, the CDR3 reads TGTGCCAGTAGTTCAAAGACAGGGGGCAATCAGCCCCAGCATTTT. It encodes CASSSKTGGNQPQHF.

This chain joins TRBV2 and TRBJ2-2; 8 nucleotides match TRBD1. Trimming cost V 6 bases and J 4 bases; bases outside gene matches: 4. The CDR3 runs 14 residues. Looked up from germline, CDR1 is SNHLY and CDR2 is FYNNEI. CDR3 protein: CASRSRGPTGELFF. CDR3 in DNA: TGTGCCAGCAGGAGCAGGGGGCCCACCGGGGAGCTGTTTTTT.

The CDR3 nucleotides read TGTGCCAGTAGTAGGGGTGAGCGGGGCTACACCTTC. Amino acids: CASSRGERGYTF. The V and J genes are TRBV19 and TRBJ1-2; D is uncertain. Looked up from germline, CDR1 is LNHDA and CDR2 is SQIVND (reference sequence). This CDR3 comprises 12 residues. With 4 bases removed from V and 8 bases from J, the gap between germline ends came to 11 bases.

The chain combines TRBV7-2 with TRBJ2-3, with D possibly TRBD2 on 7 matching bases. The CDR3 length is 15 residues. Germline loops: CDR1 SGHTA, CDR2 FQGNSA. Trimming stripped 5 bases from V and 9 bases from J, with 21 bases between. In DNA form, the CDR3 reads TGTGCCAGCAGCCAATTGCGGGGGCCCGGGAAGACGCAGTATTTT. It yields the protein CASSQLRGPGKTQYF.

The V call is TRBV4-3, the J call TRBJ1-1; 7 nucleotides agree with TRBD1. CDR3 length equals 14 residues. Germline-derived CDR1 and CDR2 are LGHNA and YSLEER. V lost 1 base, J lost 8 bases, and 7 bases stayed unmatched. The CDR3 region is CASSQGLTGREAFF. CDR3 nucleotides: TGCGCCAGCAGCCAAGGCCTGACAGGGCGCGAAGCTTTCTTT.

This chain joins TRBV5-6 and TRBJ2-5; 7 positions match TRBD1. V lost 5 bases and J lost 3; bases outside the gene matches: 10. CDR3 length: 15 residues. Germline values: CDR1 SGHDT, CDR2 YYEEEE. The CDR3 here is CASSRQGWGEETQYF. In DNA, the CDR3 is TGTGCCAGCAGTCGACAGGGTTGGGGAGAAGAGACCCAGTACTTC.

The chain couples TRBV11-2 to TRBJ1-6, with D perhaps TRBD1 (6 bases). V was pared by 6 bases and J by 14 bases, with 11 bases between. The CDR3 is 11 amino acids. In germline, CDR1 is SGHAT, CDR2 FQNNGV. This CDR3 is CASSEGGSLHF. CDR3 in DNA: TGTGCCAGCAGTGAAGGGGGTTCCCTCCACTTT.

J is TRBJ1-5 and V is TRBV11-2; possibly TRBD1 for D (5 bases). V was cut by 1 base and J by 7 bases, with 11 bases left in between. This CDR3 region has 14 residues. CDR1 and CDR2 from the germline V gene are SGHAT and FQNNGV. CDR3 region: CASSLGGERQPQHF. DNA of the CDR3: TGTGCCAGCAGCTTAGGGGGCGAACGGCAGCCCCAGCATTTT. Drawing the rest from reference TRBV11-2 and TRBJ1-5, the complete variable domain is EAGVAQSPRYKIIEKRQSVAFWCNPISGHATLYWYQQILGQGPKLLIQFQNNGVVDDSQLPKDRFSAERLKGVDSTLKIQPAKLEDSAVYLCASSLGGERQPQHFGDGTRLSIL.

V is TRBV7-2 and J is TRBJ2-4; possible D gene TRBD2, 5 bases. The germline gives CDR1 SGHTA, CDR2 FQGNSA. The CDR3 totals 16 residues. Trimming stripped 6 bases from V and 0 bases from J, with 15 bases between. CDR3 coding DNA: TGTGCCAGCAGTACCCAAGGACTTCTAGCCAAAAACATTCAGTACTTC. Amino acids: CASSTQGLLAKNIQYF.

The chain uses TRBV11-2 and TRBJ2-2, with TRBD2 matching 12 bases. V lost 2 bases and J lost 4; bases outside the gene matches: 8. The CDR3 covers 18 residues. Germline V CDR1 and CDR2: SGHAT, FQNNGV. CDR3 bases: TGTGCCAGCAGCTTATTTCGTCTAGCGGGGGGGCCCACCGGGGAGCTGTTTTTT. Protein: CASSLFRLAGGPTGELFF.

As for this clone: One end of the junction does not line up with germline, which may come from a read error. J is TRBJ2-5 and V is TRBV5-1, with 9 bases matching TRBD1. The germline gives CDR1 SGHRS, CDR2 YFSETQ. The CDR3 has 16 residues. CDR3 residues: CASSLGNRDRVAGVDF. For the CDR3, the DNA is TGCGCCAGCAGCTTGGGAAACCGGGACAGGGTTGCCGGGGTTGACTTC.

The V and J genes are TRBV6-7 and TRBJ2-7; possibly TRBD1 for D (5 bases). TRBV6-7 is flagged as an ORF with uncertain function. This CDR3 is 13 amino acids long. V dropped 8 bases and J dropped 3 bases, with 14 bases sitting between them. The chain's CDR3 is CASVQVAVYEQYF. CDR3 nucleotides: TGTGCCAGCGTACAGGTCGCTGTCTACGAGCAGTACTTC.

The rearrangement links TRBV19 to TRBJ2-5; D call uncertain. CDR1 is LNHDA, CDR2 SQIVND, per germline (reference sequence). Trimming removed 1 base at V and 9 bases at J, with 12 bases between. The CDR3 has 13 residues. The CDR3 nucleotides are TGTGCCAGTAGTATAGGAGTGTCGGTGGCCCAGTACTTC. It codes for CASSIGVSVAQYF. Variable domain in full (rest from reference TRBV19 and TRBJ2-5): DGGITQSPKYLFRKEGQNVTLSCEQNLNHDAMYWYRQDPGQGLRLIYYSQIVNDFQKGDIAEGYSVSREKKESFPLTVTSAQKNPTAFYLCASSIGVSVAQYFGPGTRLLVL.

The chain combines TRBV15 with TRBJ2-6, with D perhaps matching TRBD1 (6 bases). Germline CDR1 reads LNHNV; CDR2 reads YYDKDF (reference sequence). The CDR3 is 18 amino acids. The V end was cut by 5 bases, the J end by 0 bases, with 17 bases between. CDR3 sequence reads: CATSGRQAVISGANVLTF. The CDR3 DNA follows: TGTGCCACCAGCGGAAGACAGGCCGTCATCTCTGGGGCCAACGTCCTGACTTTC.

The chain has TRBV19 and TRBJ2-2, with no clear D. The CDR3 totals 14 residues. Per germline, CDR1 LNHDA and CDR2 SQIVND (reference sequence). Trimming took off 4 bases at V and 2 bases at J, with 8 bases between the two ends. Written as DNA, the CDR3 is TGTGCCAGTAGTAGGGCTGCAAACACCGGGGAGCTGTTTTTT. Its translation: CASSRAANTGELFF. The full variable domain, in which reference TRBV19 and TRBJ2-2 provide the parts outside the CDR3, is DGGITQSPKYLFRKEGQNVTLSCEQNLNHDAMYWYRQDPGQGLRLIYYSQIVNDFQKGDIAEGYSVSREKKESFPLTVTSAQKNPTAFYLCASSRAANTGELFFGEGSRLTVL.

The J gene is TRBJ2-5, the V gene TRBV11-2; the match to TRBD2 covers 10 bases. V lost 4 bases and J lost 3; bases outside the gene matches: 5. CDR3 length equals 15 residues. CDR1 is SGHAT, CDR2 FQNNGV, per germline. The CDR3 coding sequence is TGTGCCAGCAGCTCTCTAGCGGGGGAGAAAGAGACCCAGTACTTC. Amino acid sequence: CASSSLAGEKETQYF. Complete variable domain (other parts from reference TRBV11-2 and TRBJ2-5): EAGVAQSPRYKIIEKRQSVAFWCNPISGHATLYWYQQILGQGPKLLIQFQNNGVVDDSQLPKDRFSAERLKGVDSTLKIQPAKLEDSAVYLCASSSLAGEKETQYFGPGTRLLVL.

CDR3 residues: CASSGGQRNTGELFF. CDR3 DNA sequence: TGTGCCAGCAGCGGGGGACAGAGAAACACCGGGGAGCTGTTTTTT. This chain links TRBV5-4 with TRBJ2-2; 7 nucleotides agree with TRBD1. The CDR3 loop spans 15 amino acids. V trimming: 4 bases; J trimming: 2 bases; junction bases outside the gene matches: 5. The germline V gene encodes CDR1 SGHNT and CDR2 YYREEE (reference sequence).